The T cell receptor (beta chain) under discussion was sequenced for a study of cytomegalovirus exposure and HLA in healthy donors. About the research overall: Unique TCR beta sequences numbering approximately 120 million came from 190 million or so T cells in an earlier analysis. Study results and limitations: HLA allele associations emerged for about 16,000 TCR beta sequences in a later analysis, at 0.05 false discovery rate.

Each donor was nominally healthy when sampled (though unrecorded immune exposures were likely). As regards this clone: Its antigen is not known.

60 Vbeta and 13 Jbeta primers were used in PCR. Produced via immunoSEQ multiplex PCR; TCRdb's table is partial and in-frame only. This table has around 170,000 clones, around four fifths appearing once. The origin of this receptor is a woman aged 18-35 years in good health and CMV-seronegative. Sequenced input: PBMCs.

CDR3 coding DNA: TGTGCCAGCAGTTCATCGCAGGATACGCAGTATTTT. Amino acid sequence: CASSSSQDTQYF. The V gene is TRBV6-5, the J gene TRBJ2-3; D is uncertain. The germline V gene encodes CDR1 MNHEY and CDR2 SVGAGI. Deletions cut 4 bases from V and 6 bases from J, with 8 bases between. This CDR3 is built from 12 residues.